This T cell receptor beta chain was sequenced during a study of beta chain features in type 1 diabetes. Study-wide results and caveats: TCRB repertoires of naive, central memory and Treg cells appeared more similar among patients than among healthy donors. Moderate yet significant TCRB CDR3 shortening was seen in Type 1 diabetes patients in all four CD4+ subsets.

About this clone: Antigen specificity is unknown.

The V end was cut by 6 bases, the J end by 0 bases, with 11 bases between. CDR3 length equals 14 residues. Per germline, CDR1 KGHSH and CDR2 LQKENI. The whole isolated RNA underwent reverse transcription, so sequencing captured expressed TCRB transcripts. Sequencing was performed with immunoSEQ multiplex PCR; in TCRdb, only in-frame clones are kept and a portion is missing. The data contain about 240,000 clones, 14% of them singletons. This sequence was found in a man in his thirties or forties with type 1 diabetes. The rearrangement uses TRBV18 and TRBJ1-1, with a weak D call TRBD1 (6 bases). The sequenced sample was naive CD4+ T cells from blood. CDR3 loop: CASSLDRLNTEAFF. The CDR3 DNA is TGTGCCAGCTCCCTGGACAGATTGAACACTGAAGCTTTCTTT. Full variable domain (missing parts from reference TRBV18 and TRBJ1-1): NAGVMQNPRHLVRRRGQEARLRCSPMKGHSHVYWYRQLPEEGLKFMVYLQKENIIDESGMPKERFSAEFPKEGPSILRIQQVVRGDSAAYFCASSLDRLNTEAFFGQGTRLTVV.